This TCR beta chain was sequenced during a study of cytomegalovirus exposure and HLA in healthy donors. The PCR used 60 Vbeta and 13 Jbeta primers. Sequencing was performed with immunoSEQ multiplex PCR; in TCRdb, only in-frame clones are kept and a portion is missing. The sample lists about 200,000 clones; about 72% were seen once. The trim removed 0 bases at V and 3 bases at J, leaving 0 bases unmatched. CDR3 length: 16 amino acids. In germline, CDR1 is KGHSH, CDR2 LQKENI. J is TRBJ2-2 and V is TRBV18; TRBD1 matches 11 bases. The TCR sequence derives from a male donor in good health and CMV-seronegative. The sample taken for sequencing was PBMCs. CDR3 sequence reads: CASSPPGQGDTGELFF. The CDR3 nucleotides read TGTGCCAGCTCACCACCGGGACAGGGGGACACCGGGGAGCTGTTTTTT.